Below, 11 T cell receptor beta chains from the same sample are listed, as sequenced in a study of cytomegalovirus exposure and HLA in healthy donors. Primers: 60 Vbeta forward and 13 Jbeta reverse. Clones were read by immunoSEQ multiplex PCR, and TCRdb kept only the in-frame ones, dropping some. The repertoire consists of approximately 82,000 clones, with 62% occurring once and the leading ten covering over 5%. The sequenced material came from PBMCs. Source of these receptors: a woman aged 25 to 39 in good health and CMV-seropositive.

With regard to this clone: The DNA is left out, because the CDR3 cannot be placed on it with certainty; the CDR3 is given as TCRdb lists it. The chain joins TRBV21-1 to TRBJ1-1; no check of the table's D call, TRBD1, against the DNA was made. TRBV21-1 is tagged as a pseudogene. The CDR3 sequence runs 12 residues, both termini included. This CDR3 is CASSNYRCQAFF.

The table lists this clone with a count of one. One end of the junction does not line up with germline, which may come from a read error. This chain connects TRBV9 to TRBJ2-1; weak D call: TRBD2 (7 bases). This CDR3 is 16 amino acids long. Germline CDR1 reads SGDLS; CDR2 reads YYNGEE. The CDR3 DNA follows: TGTGCCAGCAGCAAATATGCGGGGGCTGGGTACAGTGAGCAGTTCTTC. Protein: CASSKYAGAGYSEQFF. The variable domain in full, with the rest retrieved from reference TRBV9 and TRBJ2-1, is DSGVTQTPKHLITATGQRVTLRCSPRSGDLSVYWYQQSLDQGLQFLIQYYNGEERAKGNILERFSAQQFPDLHSELNLSSLELGDSALYFCASSKYAGAGYSEQFFGPGTRLTVL.

As for this clone: A read error may account for a junction end that differs from germline. The chain carries TRBV6-1 and TRBJ1-2; D possibly corresponds to TRBD1 (6 bases). This CDR3 has 15 residues. Germline V gene lookup returns CDR1 MNHNS and CDR2 SASEGT. CDR3 sequence reads: CASSEQLGANYGYPF. The CDR3, as DNA: TGTGCCAGCAGTGAACAGTTGGGGGCTAACTATGGCTACCCCTTC.

J is TRBJ1-5 and V is TRBV4-2, with 10 nucleotides matching TRBD1. J lost 2 bases, V lost 0 bases, and 7 bases had no gene match. Germline V gene lookup returns CDR1 LGHNA and CDR2 YNFKEQ. The CDR3 contains 18 residues. The chain's CDR3 is CASSQEPRTGGGNQPQHF. The DNA of the CDR3 is TGTGCCAGCAGCCAAGAGCCCCGGACAGGGGGAGGCAATCAGCCCCAGCATTTT.

This chain links TRBV9 with TRBJ1-5; 9 nucleotides agree with TRBD1. CDR3 size: 15 residues. V was clipped by 3 bases and J by 7 bases; unmatched bases: 8. Germline V CDR1 and CDR2: SGDLS, YYNGEE. In DNA, the CDR3 is TGTGCCAGCAGCGGGGGGACAGGGATTTTCCAGCCCCAGCATTTT. This gives the protein CASSGGTGIFQPQHF. Looking up the rest from reference TRBV9 and TRBJ1-5 gives the full variable domain: DSGVTQTPKHLITATGQRVTLRCSPRSGDLSVYWYQQSLDQGLQFLIQYYNGEERAKGNILERFSAQQFPDLHSELNLSSLELGDSALYFCASSGGTGIFQPQHFGDGTRLSIL.

This clone came up once. The chain employs TRBV4-1 and TRBJ2-5, with 14 bases fitting TRBD2. This CDR3 is 19 amino acids long. Germline values: CDR1 MGHRA, CDR2 YSYEKL. The V segment lost 0 bases and the J segment 6 bases; nucleotides outside the gene matches: 12. The CDR3 loop reads CASSQDFRGTSGGGKTQYF. As DNA, the CDR3 is TGCGCCAGCAGCCAAGATTTCCGGGGGACTAGCGGGGGAGGGAAGACCCAGTACTTC.

The table lists this clone with a count of one. An end of the junction differs from the germline gene, which may be a read error. V usage is TRBV19 and J usage is TRBJ1-2, with D unclear. In germline, CDR1 is LNHDA, CDR2 SQIVND (reference sequence). The CDR3 extends over 13 amino acids. CDR3 region: CASSISTNYGYPF. The CDR3 coding sequence is TGTGCCAGTAGTATATCAACTAACTATGGCTACCCCTTC.

The chain carries TRBV28 and TRBJ1-2; 7 bases map to TRBD1. The CDR3 extends over 13 amino acids. V lost 6 bases and J lost 8; bases outside the gene matches: 9. Germline loops: CDR1 MDHEN, CDR2 SYDVKM. The CDR3 loop is CASRGQAGRGYTF. The CDR3 DNA follows: TGTGCCAGCAGAGGACAGGCGGGGAGAGGCTACACCTTC.

The chain employs TRBV5-6 and TRBJ1-2, with a tentative D call TRBD1 (5 bases). The CDR3 has 13 residues. V lost 6 bases to trimming and J lost 2 bases, with 11 bases between them. In germline, CDR1 is SGHDT, CDR2 YYEEEE. The DNA for the CDR3 is TGTGCCAGCAAACGCACAGGCAACTATGGCTACACCTTC. This codes for CASKRTGNYGYTF.

The chain carries TRBV5-1 and TRBJ2-7; 12 bases fit TRBD2. The junction had 4 bases not matched to a gene; V was cut back by 2 bases and J by 4 bases. The CDR3 length is 15 residues. From germline, CDR1 is SGHRS and CDR2 YFSETQ. In DNA form, the CDR3 reads TGCGCCAGCAGCTTCACTAGCGGGGGGACTTACGAGCAGTACTTC. Protein: CASSFTSGGTYEQYF. Using reference TRBV5-1 and TRBJ2-7 for the parts outside the CDR3, the full variable domain is KAGVTQTPRYLIKTRGQQVTLSCSPISGHRSVSWYQQTPGQGLQFLFEYFSETQRNKGNFPGRFSGRQFSNSRSEMNVSTLELGDSALYLCASSFTSGGTYEQYFGPGTRLTVT.

The J gene is TRBJ2-2, the V gene TRBV2; D may be TRBD2 (5 bases). Germline V gene data show CDR1 as SNHLY and CDR2 as FYNNEI. The CDR3 runs to 15 residues. With 4 bases removed from V and 4 bases from J, the gap between germline ends came to 13 bases. Here the CDR3 reads CASSVGLRGTGELFF. For the CDR3, the DNA is TGTGCCAGCAGTGTCGGTCTCCGGGGCACCGGGGAGCTGTTTTTT.